This is a list of T cell receptor beta chains from one sample in a study of Graves' ophthalmopathy and Graves' hyperthyroidism. TCRdb redid the calling of the multiplex PCR reads with MiXCR, one entry per CDR3 protein. The sample comprises more than 1,000,000 distinct CDR3 sequences, less than 45% of which are singletons, and 8.5% to 14% rests with the top ten. The sample was peripheral blood or thyroid tissue (not recorded which). Receptors were obtained from an adult man with Graves' hyperthyroidism. Both conserved end residues are part of each CDR3. A D gene is named only where the DNA matches it firmly. Only some rows state a clone size, as once, few, many or a class for expanded clones.

DNA	CDR3	J	V	size	D
TGTGCCAGCAGCCGGGGACTAGCGGGGGAGGTTGAGACCCAGTACTTC	CASSRGLAGEVETQYF	TRBJ2-5	TRBV7-2	once	TRBD2
TGTGCCGTCTCGGATTCCTATCAGCCCCAGCATTTT	CAVSDSYQPQHF	TRBJ1-5	TRBV10-3	-	-
TGCAGCACCTCGGGGATTCGAACAGATACGCAGTATTTT	CSTSGIRTDTQYF	TRBJ2-3	TRBV29-1	-	-
TGCAGTGCTAGGAGGGTCGTGGATCAGCCCCAGCATTTT	CSARRVVDQPQHF	TRBJ1-5	TRBV20-1	few	-
TGCAGCGTTGCGGTGGGGCCAGGCCTCCCCTACGAGCAGTACTTC	CSVAVGPGLPYEQYF	TRBJ2-7	TRBV29-1	-	-
TGTGCCAGCAGCCTACAGGGGGCAACTGAAGCTTTCTTT	CASSLQGATEAFF	TRBJ1-1	TRBV7-9	many	TRBD1
TGCAGCGTTGTTTCCGGTGATGGGACCGGGGAGCTGTTTTTT	CSVVSGDGTGELFF	TRBJ2-2	TRBV29-1	many	-
TGTGCCAGTGCCCCGACAGCGCAAAATTCACCCCTCCACTTT	CASAPTAQNSPLHF	TRBJ1-6	TRBV6-4	few	-
TGCGCCAGCAGCACAGAGGGACAGGGAAATCAGCCCCAGCATTTT	CASSTEGQGNQPQHF	TRBJ1-5	TRBV5-1	-	TRBD1
TGTGCCAGCTCCCTAAGCTCCTCCGGTTTGGACAGCGAAGCTTTCTTT	CASSLSSSGLDSEAFF	TRBJ1-1	TRBV5-8	-	-
TGTGCCAGCAGTTTGTTTACGAACGAGCAGTACTTC	CASSLFTNEQYF	TRBJ2-7	TRBV12-3/TRBV12-4	-	-
TGCAGTGCAAGCAGGACAGGGACCTTCTACGAGCAGTACTTC	CSASRTGTFYEQYF	TRBJ2-7	TRBV20-1	few	TRBD1
TGCAGCTTGGGGAAGACAGGGAATAGCAATCAGCCCCAGCATTTT	CSLGKTGNSNQPQHF	TRBJ1-5	TRBV29-1	-	TRBD1
TGTGCCAGCGGCCCCGCGTTGTTCACTGAAGCTTTCTTT	CASGPALFTEAFF	TRBJ1-1	TRBV10-3	-	-
TGTGCCATCTCCCCCTCGAACTATGGCTACACCTTC	CAISPSNYGYTF	TRBJ1-2	TRBV10-3	few	-
TGCGCCAGCAGCCAAGATCGGGACAAGAATCAGCCCCAGCATTTT	CASSQDRDKNQPQHF	TRBJ1-5	TRBV4-1	many	-
TGTGCCAGCAGCCTCCGGACCGATACCTACGAGCAGTACTTC	CASSLRTDTYEQYF	TRBJ2-7	TRBV5-1	many	-
TGTGCCAGCAGCTTAGCAATCAGGGAAGAGACCCAGTACTTC	CASSLAIREETQYF	TRBJ2-5	TRBV7-6	many	-
TGTGCCAGCAGTTTAGCCCGATCGGAGACCCAGTACTTC	CASSLARSETQYF	TRBJ2-5	TRBV27	few	-
TGTGCCAGTAGAGCATGGGGTTTGGACGAGCAGTACTTC	CASRAWGLDEQYF	TRBJ2-7	TRBV19	many	-
TGTGCCAGCAGTGGGACAGGTCGGATGAACACTGAAGCTTTCTTT	CASSGTGRMNTEAFF	TRBJ1-1	TRBV5-8	few	TRBD1
TGCAGTGCTACCGGGACATTTGACTATGGCTACACCTTC	CSATGTFDYGYTF	TRBJ1-2	TRBV20-1	many	-
TGTGCCAGCAGCCCCACTAGCGGTGAGCAGTTCTTC	CASSPTSGEQFF	TRBJ2-1	TRBV2	-	TRBD2
TGTGCCAGCAGTCCGGGACGAGGCTATGGCTACACCTTC	CASSPGRGYGYTF	TRBJ1-2	TRBV6-1	-	-
TGCAGTGCTAGAGATTCGGGACGGGACCCCATGCCGTATCAGCCCCAGCATTTT	CSARDSGRDPMPYQPQHF	TRBJ1-5	TRBV20-1	-	-
TGTGCCATCAGTGAGTTCCAGACAAGCACAGATACGCAGTATTTT	CAISEFQTSTDTQYF	TRBJ2-3	TRBV10-3	-	-
TGTGCCAGCAGCTATGAACAGGGGGCGGGCACTGAAGCTTTCTTT	CASSYEQGAGTEAFF	TRBJ1-1	TRBV7-6	many	TRBD1
TGTGCCAGCAGACACCACCGAACCTACGAGCAGTACTTC	CASRHHRTYEQYF	TRBJ2-7	TRBV2	few	-